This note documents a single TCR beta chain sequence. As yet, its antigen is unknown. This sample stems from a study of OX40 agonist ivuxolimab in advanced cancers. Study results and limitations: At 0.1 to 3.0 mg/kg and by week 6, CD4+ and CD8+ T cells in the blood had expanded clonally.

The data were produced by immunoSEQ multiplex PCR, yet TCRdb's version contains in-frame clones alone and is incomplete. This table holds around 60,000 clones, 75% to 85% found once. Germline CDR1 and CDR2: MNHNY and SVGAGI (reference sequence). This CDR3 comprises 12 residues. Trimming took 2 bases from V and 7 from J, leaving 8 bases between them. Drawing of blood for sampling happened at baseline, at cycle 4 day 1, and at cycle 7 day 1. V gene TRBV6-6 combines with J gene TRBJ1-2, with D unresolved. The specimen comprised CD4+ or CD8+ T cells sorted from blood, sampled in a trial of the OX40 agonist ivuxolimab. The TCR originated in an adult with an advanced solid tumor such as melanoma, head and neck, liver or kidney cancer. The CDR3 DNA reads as TGTGCCAGCAGTTACGAGGGAATTGGCTACACCTTC. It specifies CASSYEGIGYTF.